Shown below are 8 T cell receptor beta chains from a single sample sequenced in a study of blood T cell repertoires in COVID-19. Using immunoSEQ multiplex PCR, the repertoire was profiled, and TCRdb retains in-frame clones only, with some absent. Of fewer than 300,000 clones in the sample, about 89% were seen once. Sequenced input: PBMCs or T cells enriched from blood (not recorded which). The source is a middle-aged man who had recovered from COVID-19.

This chain links TRBV7-9 with TRBJ1-6; D may be TRBD1 (6 bases). Per the germline V gene, CDR1 is SEHNR and CDR2 is FQNEAQ (reference sequence). The CDR3 is made up of 16 amino acids. With 4 bases removed from V and 0 bases from J, the gap between germline ends came to 10 bases. As DNA, the CDR3 is TGTGCCAGCAGCTCGAGGGGGAGCTCCTATAATTCACCCCTCCACTTT. Translating it yields CASSSRGSSYNSPLHF.

V usage is TRBV14 and J usage is TRBJ1-2; D ambiguous. This CDR3 has 13 residues. Trimming took 3 bases from V and 3 from J, leaving 8 bases between them. In germline, CDR1 is SGHDN, CDR2 FVKESK. CDR3 loop: CASSHKQDYGYTF. In DNA, the CDR3 is TGTGCCAGCAGCCATAAGCAGGACTATGGCTACACCTTC.

This chain joins TRBV27 and TRBJ2-1, with 7 bases lining up with TRBD2. Germline CDR1 and CDR2: MNHEY and SMNVEV (reference sequence). The V and J ends lost 5 bases and 6 bases, in that order; junction bases with no gene match: 13. The CDR3 covers 16 residues. CDR3 nucleotide sequence: TGTGCCAGCAGTGGGGCTTATGGTAGCGGGCTCAATGAGCAGTTCTTC. Its protein is CASSGAYGSGLNEQFF.

The chain links TRBV5-1 to TRBJ1-5; TRBD1 matches 7 bases. In germline, CDR1 is SGHRS, CDR2 YFSETQ. The CDR3 runs to 16 residues. The V and J ends lost 3 bases and 1 base, in that order; junction bases with no gene match: 7. CDR3 loop: CASSWGSGGSNQPQHF. The CDR3 DNA follows: TGCGCCAGCAGCTGGGGATCAGGGGGAAGCAATCAGCCCCAGCATTTT.

The chain carries TRBV5-6 and TRBJ2-7; 10 bases are a match to TRBD1. The V segment lost 2 bases and the J segment 4 bases; nucleotides outside the gene matches: 3. Germline lookup yields CDR1 SGHDT and CDR2 YYEEEE. The CDR3 spans 14 residues. This CDR3 is CASSFGTGVYEQYF. CDR3 DNA: TGTGCCAGCAGCTTTGGGACAGGGGTATACGAGCAGTACTTC.

The J gene is TRBJ1-2, the V gene TRBV5-1; 8 nucleotides align to TRBD1. Trimming cost V 0 bases and J 0 bases; bases outside gene matches: 7. Germline-derived CDR1 and CDR2 are SGHRS and YFSETQ. CDR3 length: 17 amino acids. CDR3 sequence: CASSLGGRGLTNYGYTF. In DNA form, the CDR3 reads TGCGCCAGCAGCTTGGGCGGCAGGGGGCTAACTAACTATGGCTACACCTTC.

This chain links TRBV7-2 with TRBJ2-7; a possible D gene is TRBD1 (6 bases). The CDR3 is made up of 15 amino acids. The V gene lost 1 base and the J gene lost 6 bases, with 16 bases spanning the gap. Germline V gene sequence: CDR1 SGHTA, CDR2 FQGNSA. Here the CDR3 reads CASSLERQGMGEQYF. CDR3 nucleotide sequence: TGTGCCAGCAGCTTAGAGCGGCAGGGGATGGGCGAGCAGTACTTC.

The chain joins TRBV14 to TRBJ1-1; D might be TRBD1 (5 bases). Germline CDR1 and CDR2: SGHDN and FVKESK. Trimming removed 6 bases from V and 3 bases from J, with 11 bases in between. The CDR3 runs 13 residues. The CDR3 sequence: CASSRGWDTEAFF. In DNA form, the CDR3 reads TGTGCCAGCAGTAGGGGTTGGGACACTGAAGCTTTCTTT.